This record looks at one TCR beta chain sequence and its context. TCRdb reprocessed the RT-PCR reads via MiXCR and lists one record per CDR3 protein. This sample carries about a million distinct CDR3 sequences, roughly 17% of them seen once, and the ten largest clones take around 6%. Germline-derived CDR1 and CDR2 are DFQATT and SNEGSKA (reference sequence). The CDR3 loop spans 15 amino acids. The J segment lost 4 bases and the V segment lost 7 bases, leaving 11 bases of the junction unmatched. The source of the sample is a study of patients and donors after allogeneic stem cell transplantation. The J gene is TRBJ2-3, the V gene TRBV20-1; TRBD1 aligns across 10 bases. The TCR sequence derives from a human donor who was either an allogeneic HSCT recipient or a stem cell or donor lymphocyte infusion donor (not recorded which). It is not recorded whose cells these are; they may come from a transplant donor. The sample comprised blood, either unsorted or a sorted T cell fraction (not recorded which). The CDR3 DNA is TGCAGTGTAGATCGGGACAGGGGATTTGCAGATACGCAGTATTTT. It encodes CSVDRDRGFADTQYF.